Following are 3 T cell receptor beta chains from one sample sequenced in a study of cytomegalovirus exposure and HLA in healthy donors. The PCR was carried out with 60 Vbeta primers and 13 Jbeta primers. Here immunoSEQ multiplex PCR was the method, and the copy in TCRdb shows in-frame clones only, minus some. The repertoire includes roughly 120,000 clones, around three quarters of them detected once, and about 4.9% sits in the top ten. The sample taken for sequencing was PBMCs. The source is a man aged 45-60 years in good health and CMV-seropositive.

This clone was seen only a few times. J is TRBJ2-1 and V is TRBV7-2, with D maybe TRBD2 (5 bases). Germline assignment: CDR1 SGHTA and CDR2 FQGNSA. The CDR3 totals 16 residues. The V gene lost 5 bases and the J gene lost 0 bases, with 14 bases spanning the gap. The CDR3 nucleotides read TGTGCCAGCAGCGAACCGGGATCAAGCTCCTACAATGAGCAGTTCTTC. The encoded protein is CASSEPGSSSYNEQFF. Full variable domain (rest looked up from reference TRBV7-2 and TRBJ2-1): GAGVSQSPSNKVTEKGKDVELRCDPISGHTALYWYRQSLGQGLEFLIYFQGNSAPDKSGLPSDRFSAERTGGSVSTLTIQRTQQEDSAVYLCASSEPGSSSYNEQFFGPGTRLTVL.

The rearrangement joins TRBV19 to TRBJ2-1; possible D gene TRBD2, 6 bases. The CDR3 has 15 residues. Trimming took 3 bases from V and 6 from J, leaving 15 bases between them. Germline CDR1 and CDR2: LNHDA and SQIVND (reference sequence). This CDR3 reads CASSITDGSGNEQFF. The CDR3 coding sequence is TGTGCCAGTAGTATCACAGACGGGAGCGGCAATGAGCAGTTCTTC.

The gene calls are TRBV6-6 and TRBJ1-2, with D perhaps TRBD1 (5 bases). V was trimmed by 4 bases and J by 4 bases, leaving 13 bases between them. Germline values: CDR1 MNHNY, CDR2 SVGAGI (reference sequence). This CDR3 contains 14 residues. The CDR3 here is CASSSDSFSYGYTF. CDR3 in DNA: TGTGCCAGCAGTTCAGACAGTTTCTCCTATGGCTACACCTTC.